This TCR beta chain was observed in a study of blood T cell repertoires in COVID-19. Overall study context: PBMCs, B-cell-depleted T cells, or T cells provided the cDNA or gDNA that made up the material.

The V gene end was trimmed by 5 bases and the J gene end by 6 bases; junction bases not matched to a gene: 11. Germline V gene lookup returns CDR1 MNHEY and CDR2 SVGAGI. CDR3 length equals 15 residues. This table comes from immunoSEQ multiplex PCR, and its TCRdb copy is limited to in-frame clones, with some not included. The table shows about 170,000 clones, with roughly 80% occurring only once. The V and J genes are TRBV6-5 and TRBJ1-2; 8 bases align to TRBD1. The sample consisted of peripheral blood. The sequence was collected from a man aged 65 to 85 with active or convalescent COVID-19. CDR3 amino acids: CASSPSGGRVDGYTF. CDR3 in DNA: TGTGCCAGCAGTCCCTCAGGGGGCAGAGTGGATGGCTACACCTTC.